A single sample is the source of the 15 T cell receptor beta chains below, sequenced in a study of T cell repertoires in cytomegalovirus infection (dated by TCRdb to between 2018 and 2021). Sequencing took place on an Illumina HiSeq 1500. Using fastp at Q25 and MiXCR, TCRdb reprocessed the public reads and kept productive beta chains. Each entry is one CDR3 protein sequence, shown with its most common DNA and genes. Recorded for this sample are about 770,000 distinct CDR3 sequences; about 29% of them occurred a single time. The ten largest clones represent over 10% of the sample. The treatment or condition label of this sample denotes: in vitro stimulation with specific CMV peptide epitopes to enrich CMV-specific T cells. Their specific antigens are unknown. This specimen consisted of cultured CD8+ T cells from PBMCs, obtained from culture after CMV antigen stimulation. These receptors all stem from a human donor in good health (CMV status not recorded). Some clones in this sample may be carry-over from other donors' samples.

This chain joins TRBV25-1 and TRBJ1-1; D may be TRBD1 (5 bases). Germline loops: CDR1 MGHDK, CDR2 SYGVNS. CDR3 size: 16 residues. Trimming removed 1 base at V and 6 bases at J, with 18 bases between. CDR3 nucleotide sequence: TGTGCCAGCAGTGAATTCTTCTCTTCTGGGGCCTCTGAAGCTTTCTTT. Encoded protein: CASSEFFSSGASEAFF.

About this clonotype: A much larger clonotype is one base distant, so this may be a read error. The V gene is TRBV7-6, the J gene TRBJ2-5, with D unresolved. The CDR3 loop spans 15 amino acids. Germline V gene sequence: CDR1 SGHVS, CDR2 FNYEAQ. V was clipped by 6 bases and J by 2 bases, with 16 bases between them. The CDR3 bases are TGTGCCAGCAGTTTTTCTCCCCTTCGGCAAGAGACCCAGTACTTC. It yields the protein CASSFSPLRQETQYF.

The chain joins TRBV4-3 to TRBJ2-1; the match to TRBD2 covers 8 bases. CDR1 is LGHNA and CDR2 is YSLEER in the germline V gene. This CDR3 is 15 amino acids long. J was trimmed by 8 bases and V by 0 bases; bases with no gene match: 6. The CDR3 DNA is TGCGCCAGCAGCCAAGAACGGGGGGGCCGGGATGAGCAGTTCTTC. Protein: CASSQERGGRDEQFF.

This clonotype was seen many times. This chain joins TRBV7-9 and TRBJ2-5, with D possibly called TRBD1 or TRBD2 (5 bases each). The CDR3 runs to 14 residues. V lost 5 bases to trimming and J lost 5 bases, with 15 bases between them. Germline V gene lookup returns CDR1 SEHNR and CDR2 FQNEAQ (reference sequence). The DNA for the CDR3 is TGTGCCAGCAGCCCCCCTGTAGGGGAGGAGACCCAGTACTTC. Protein product: CASSPPVGEETQYF.

The gene calls are TRBV3-1 and TRBJ2-4, with a tentative D call TRBD2 (7 bases). V lost 4 bases and J 1 base, leaving 17 bases between the germline ends. Germline lookup yields CDR1 LGHDT and CDR2 YNNKEL (reference sequence). The CDR3 spans 17 residues. CDR3 loop: CASSLGEGGWAKNIQYF. In DNA, the CDR3 is TGTGCCAGCAGCCTAGGGGAGGGGGGCTGGGCCAAAAACATTCAGTACTTC.

Comment on this clonotype: A junction boundary mismatches the germline segment, possibly from a read error. J is TRBJ1-1 and V is TRBV20-1; 8 nucleotides agree with TRBD1. CDR1 is DFQATT and CDR2 is SNEGSKA in the germline V gene (reference sequence). The length of the CDR3 is 18 residues. This CDR3 is CSARDGAGGVKGDTEAFF. CDR3 DNA: TGCAGTGCTCGAGATGGGGCAGGGGGCGTGAAGGGGGACACTGAAGCTTTCTTT.

This clonotype has a handful of counts. J is TRBJ1-1 and V is TRBV10-3; D is unresolved. Per germline, CDR1 ENHRY and CDR2 SYGVKD. Trimming left V 10 bases short and J 2 bases short, with 11 bases between. The CDR3 loop spans 12 amino acids. The CDR3 region is CATSGANTEAFF. Written as DNA, the CDR3 is TGTGCCACCTCCGGCGCCAACACTGAAGCTTTCTTT.

In its sample, this clonotype was seen a few times. V and J are TRBV6-6 and TRBJ2-5, with D possibly TRBD1 on 7 matching bases. The V and J ends lost 7 bases and 5 bases respectively, with 20 bases between them. The CDR3 is made up of 15 amino acids. CDR1 and CDR2 (germline): MNHNY, SVGAGI (reference sequence). DNA for the CDR3: TGTGCCAGCAATCCCGGGACAGCTCGGGGGGAGACCCAGTACTTC. Protein: CASNPGTARGETQYF.

Many counts were recorded for this clonotype. J is TRBJ2-5 and V is TRBV5-4; 8 nucleotides match TRBD2. This CDR3 spans 15 amino acids. CDR1 is SGHNT and CDR2 is YYREEE in the germline V gene (reference sequence). Trimming removed 4 bases from V and 5 bases from J; junction bases left unmatched: 10. CDR3 sequence (DNA): TGTGCCAGCAGCGGATATCGGGGGGGCCGGGAGACCCAGTACTTC. It specifies CASSGYRGGRETQYF. Together with reference TRBV5-4 and TRBJ2-5, the CDR3 gives the full variable domain: ETGVTQSPTHLIKTRGQQVTLRCSSQSGHNTVSWYQQALGQGPQFIFQYYREEENGRGNFPPRFSGLQFPNYSSELNVNALELDDSALYLCASSGYRGGRETQYFGPGTRLLVL.

The V and J genes are TRBV2 and TRBJ1-1; D is possibly TRBD1 (6 bases). V lost 4 bases to trimming and J lost 2 bases, with 14 bases between them. CDR3 length: 15 residues. The germline gives CDR1 SNHLY, CDR2 FYNNEI. The CDR3 spells CASSGVLGTNTEAFF. The CDR3 nucleotides read TGTGCCAGCAGTGGGGTTCTCGGGACAAACACTGAAGCTTTCTTT. Full variable domain (outside the CDR3, taken from reference TRBV2 and TRBJ1-1): EPEVTQTPSHQVTQMGQEVILRCVPISNHLYFYWYRQILGQKVEFLVSFYNNEISEKSEIFDDQFSVERPDGSNFTLKIRSTKLEDSAMYFCASSGVLGTNTEAFFGQGTRLTVV.

The chain combines TRBV2 with TRBJ2-1, with D perhaps TRBD2 (7 bases). Looked up from germline, CDR1 is SNHLY and CDR2 is FYNNEI. V was cut by 0 bases and J by 9 bases, with 9 bases left in between. The CDR3 sequence is 13 residues long. The CDR3 spells CASSEAGGREQFF. CDR3 nucleotide sequence: TGTGCCAGCAGTGAAGCGGGGGGGCGTGAGCAGTTCTTC. The whole variable domain, remainder taken from reference TRBV2 and TRBJ2-1, is EPEVTQTPSHQVTQMGQEVILRCVPISNHLYFYWYRQILGQKVEFLVSFYNNEISEKSEIFDDQFSVERPDGSNFTLKIRSTKLEDSAMYFCASSEAGGREQFFGPGTRLTVL.

This rearrangement joins TRBV19 to TRBJ1-1; possible D gene TRBD1, 5 bases. This CDR3 spans 15 amino acids. V dropped 3 bases and J dropped 1 base, with 12 bases sitting between them. Looked up from germline, CDR1 is LNHDA and CDR2 is SQIVND (reference sequence). The CDR3 coding sequence is TGTGCCAGTAGTATTCAGGGACGGGGGAACACTGAAGCTTTCTTT. Translated, it gives CASSIQGRGNTEAFF.

The chain joins TRBV6-1 to TRBJ1-4; maybe TRBD1 (6 bases). Per the germline V gene, CDR1 is MNHNS and CDR2 is SASEGT. V was trimmed by 1 base and J by 7 bases, leaving 13 bases between them. This CDR3 region has 15 residues. The CDR3 sequence is CASSEVRGAGEKLFF. The CDR3 bases are TGTGCCAGCAGTGAAGTGAGGGGGGCTGGTGAAAAACTGTTTTTT.

The chain has TRBV6-2 or TRBV6-3 and TRBJ2-7; TRBD1 is a possible D gene (6 bases). The CDR3 has 13 amino acids. Germline V gives CDR1 MNHEY, CDR2 SVGEGT. V was shortened by 7 bases and J by 4 bases, with 14 bases between the two germline ends. The CDR3 coding sequence is TGTGCCAGCACCTACGCCCAGGGGTACGAGCAGTACGTC. Translated: CASTYAQGYEQYV.

This clonotype was seen a handful of times. Because the CDR3 is missing its conserved closing phenylalanine or tryptophan, this is likely a read error. The DNA is left out, because the CDR3 cannot be placed on it with certainty; the CDR3 is given as TCRdb lists it. The chain is built from TRBV7-9 and TRBJ2-5; whether TRBD1, the table's D call, matches the DNA was not checked. The germline V gene encodes CDR1 SEHNR and CDR2 FQNEAQ (reference sequence). From its first to its last residue, the CDR3 has 13 amino acids. CDR3 in amino acids: CASSPDRESPKFV.